This entry lists 30 T cell receptor delta chains sequenced from one sample in a study of γδ T cells in repeated Plasmodium falciparum infection. TCRdb re-called clones from the multiplex PCR reads via CATT. The sample carries 50,000 or so delta-chain clones, around 1.6% recorded once. Flow sorting of PBMC yielded separate Vgamma9/Vdelta2+ and Vdelta2-negative gammadelta T cell populations for bulk repertoire analysis. Specimen: gamma-delta T cells from blood. These receptor sequences come from a pool of human donors (malaria-infected and uninfected, not separated).

This clone came up many times. The sample contains more than one DNA sequence encoding this CDR3. The V call is TRDV1, the J call TRDJ1; D is possibly TRDD2 or TRDD3 (6 bases each). Germline loops: CDR1 TSWWSYY, CDR2 QGS. The CDR3 runs 25 residues. The V and J ends lost 0 bases and 2 bases respectively, with 40 bases between them. CDR3 residues: CALGELEPSRTYVPGGGTNTDKLIF. CDR3 coding DNA: TGTGCTCTTGGGGAACTCGAACCTTCCCGTACGTACGTGCCAGGCGGGGGGACTAATACCGATAAACTCATCTTT.

With respect to this clone: A read error likely explains this, since a far larger clone differs by one base. Distinct nucleotide sequences in the sample also encode this CDR3. This chain joins TRDV3 and TRDJ1; no clear D. Matching the DNA to germline supplied the J gene, which TCRdb does not give. Between the trimmed V and J ends, which lost 3 bases and 0 bases, there was a span of 26 bases. The CDR3 has 18 amino acids. CDR1 is TVYSNPD and CDR2 is GDNSRS in the germline V gene (reference sequence). The CDR3 nucleotides read TGTGCCTTCGGAAGGGAGGGCTCTCCCGTACTGTACACCGATAAACTCATCTTT. Protein product: CAFGREGSPVLYTDKLIF.

As for this clone: This DNA translates differently at residue 7 from the TCRdb protein, which is that of a much larger clone; a read error is likely, and the protein shown is the DNA's own translation. The rearrangement joins TRDV1 to TRDJ1; D possibly corresponds to TRDD2 (5 bases). TCRdb carries no J gene annotation; the J gene was assigned here by matching the DNA with germline. Germline V gives CDR1 TSWWSYY, CDR2 QGS. This CDR3 spans 19 amino acids. V dropped 7 bases and J dropped 2 bases, with 29 bases sitting between them. The CDR3 DNA follows: TGTGCTCTTGAGCAATCGGAGCCCCCGGCCGTCCTTCAAACCGATAAACTCATCTTT. Translated, it gives CALEQSEPPAVLQTDKLIF.

This clone was recorded many times. One junction end does not reproduce the germline sequence, and a read error may be involved. The chain joins TRDV1 to TRDJ1, with D possibly TRDD3 on 5 matching bases. The length of the CDR3 is 18 residues. Germline CDR1 reads TSWWSYY; CDR2 reads QGS. The CDR3 DNA reads as TGTGCTATTGGGGAACTTAAACCGCCTTGGGCGGGGGCCGATAAACTCATCTTT. It encodes CAIGELKPPWAGADKLIF.

With regard to this clone: This sequence may be a read error, since a much larger clone differs from it by one base. The same CDR3 also results from other DNA sequences found in this sample. No J gene was called, and the V gene is TRDV1; no check of the table's D call, TRDD3, against the DNA was made. The CDR3 contains 26 residues. Germline CDR1 TSWWSYY, CDR2 QGS. Here the CDR3 DNA reads TGTGCTCTTGGGCCTCCCACCCTGGGCCCTACGTATGACCGGAGGGGTGGTTGGATCGACACCGATAAACTTATCTTT. Amino acid sequence: CALGPPTLGPTYDRRGGWIDTDKLIF.

In its sample, this clone was seen a few times. The protein recorded in TCRdb matches a much larger clone and deviates from this DNA's translation at residue 8, suggesting a read error; the protein here is obtained by translating the DNA. The J gene is TRDJ1, the V gene TRDV2; D not certain. TCRdb carries no J gene annotation; the J gene was assigned here by matching the DNA with germline. Germline V gene data show CDR1 as GEAIGNYY and CDR2 as EKD. The V gene lost 3 bases and the J gene lost 9 bases, with 16 bases spanning the gap. The CDR3 contains 13 residues. The CDR3 sequence: CACDVRRIPELIF. The CDR3, as DNA: TGTGCCTGTGACGTCCGACGGATCCCCGAACTCATCTTT.

This clone was observed a few times. The TCRdb record carries a much larger clone's protein, which differs from this DNA's translation at residue 9; a read error is the likely cause, and the protein listed here is the DNA translation. The chain uses TRDV1 and TRDJ1; 8 nucleotides match TRDD2. The J gene comes from matching the DNA to germline here; TCRdb lacks it. The V and J ends lost 4 bases and 0 bases, in that order; junction bases with no gene match: 22. Germline V gene data show CDR1 as TSWWSYY and CDR2 as QGS. The CDR3 is 21 amino acids. The CDR3 DNA follows: TGTGCTCTTGGGGGGCTTCCTACGGGAAACTCCGGGCGTCGTTACACCGATAAACTCATCTTT. Protein sequence: CALGGLPTGNSGRRYTDKLIF.

Relative to its sample, this clone is medium-sized. The V gene is TRDV1, the J gene TRDJ1; D tentatively reads TRDD2 or TRDD3 (6 bases each). This CDR3 comprises 22 residues. CDR1 and CDR2 from the germline V gene are TSWWSYY and QGS. V was shortened by 1 base and J by 4 bases, with 34 bases between the two germline ends. This CDR3 reads CALGEPLPPTGWGDSWCDKLIF. DNA of the CDR3: TGTGCTCTTGGGGAACCCCTCCCTCCTACGGGTTGGGGGGACTCTTGGTGCGATAAACTCATCTTT.

This clone was picked up many times. The J gene is TRDJ1, the V gene TRDV1, with TRDD2 as a possible D gene (5 bases). No J gene was available from TCRdb, and it was assigned here by a germline match of the DNA. Germline assignment: CDR1 TSWWSYY and CDR2 QGS. V lost 3 bases and J 2 bases, leaving 19 bases between the germline ends. The CDR3 is 17 residues long. The CDR3 is CALGDLLPFKFTDKLIF. In DNA form, the CDR3 reads TGTGCTCTTGGGGATCTACTTCCCTTCAAGTTTACCGATAAACTCATCTTT.

On this clone: This likely came from a read error, as a far larger clone is one base away. The sample holds other DNA sequences that translate to the same CDR3. This chain connects TRDV2 to TRDJ3, with D tentatively TRDD3 (6 bases). No J segment appears in TCRdb, so it was assigned here by matching the sequence to germline. The CDR3 loop spans 17 amino acids. Germline-derived CDR1 and CDR2 are GEAIGNYY and EKD. Between the trimmed V and J ends, which lost 1 base and 0 bases, there was a span of 9 bases. The CDR3 DNA reads as TGTGCCTGTGACACTGGGGGGTACTCCTGGGACACCCGACAGATGTTTTTC. Translating gives CACDTGGYSWDTRQMFF.

Remarks on this clone: The protein in TCRdb stems from a much larger clone and differs at residue 15 from this DNA's translation, likely a read error; here the protein is translated from the DNA. V is TRDV1 and J is TRDJ1; no reliable D call. Germline CDR1 and CDR2: TSWWSYY and QGS. The CDR3 extends over 17 amino acids. The CDR3, as DNA: TGTGCTCTTGGGGGACCTAGCTTAGTGCCGTACACCGATAAATTCATCTTT. Its translation: CALGGPSLVPYTDKFIF.

As regards this clone: This DNA's translation and the protein TCRdb lists, from a much larger clone, do not match at residues 11 and 13, likely due to a read error; the protein shown is translated from the DNA. The chain joins TRDV1 to TRDJ1; TRDD3 matches 7 bases. The germline gives CDR1 TSWWSYY, CDR2 QGS. The CDR3 contains 24 residues. With V trimmed by 0 bases and J by 1 base, 29 bases remained unmatched. Written as DNA, the CDR3 is TGTGCTCTTGGGGAACTCGAGTTTTACCTGTTAAGAAGTGGGATACACCACATCACCGATAAACTCATCTTT. Encoded protein: CALGELEFYLLRSGIHHITDKLIF.

This clone was found a few times. A read error likely explains why the TCRdb protein, taken from a much larger clone, differs from this DNA's translation at residue 6; the protein shown is translated from the DNA. V is TRDV2 and J is TRDJ1; TRDD3 agrees at 12 bases. TCRdb lists no J gene, so it was determined here by aligning the DNA to germline. J lost 4 bases, V lost 3 bases, and 5 bases had no gene match. The germline V gene encodes CDR1 GEAIGNYY and CDR2 EKD. CDR3 length: 15 amino acids. Here the CDR3 reads CACDQAGGYGDKLIF. The CDR3 DNA follows: TGTGCCTGTGACCAAGCTGGGGGATACGGCGATAAACTCATCTTT.

This clone was detected many times. A read error likely explains why the TCRdb protein, taken from a much larger clone, differs from this DNA's translation at residue 10; the protein shown is translated from the DNA. This chain connects TRDV1 to TRDJ1; D uncertain. Per the germline V gene, CDR1 is TSWWSYY and CDR2 is QGS. Trimming took 3 bases from V and 1 from J, leaving 12 bases between them. The CDR3 is 15 amino acids. The CDR3 bases are TGTGCTCTTGGGGATCCGCGAAGACGCACCGATAAACTCATCTTT. Amino acid sequence: CALGDPRRRTDKLIF.

With regard to this clone: The protein given by TCRdb reflects a much larger clone and differs at residue 8 from this DNA's translation, likely from a read error; the protein shown is the DNA's translation. V gene TRDV1 combines with J gene TRDJ1; unclear D gene. The J gene, left out of TCRdb, was set here by checking the DNA against germline. The CDR3 spans 18 residues. V lost 0 bases and J lost 1, with 18 bases in between. From germline, CDR1 is TSWWSYY and CDR2 QGS. The CDR3 loop is CALGELVPRLRLTDKLIF. CDR3 bases: TGTGCTCTTGGGGAACTAGTTCCCCGTCTAAGGCTCACCGATAAACTCATCTTT.

This clone was seen repeatedly, ten times or more. The protein given by TCRdb reflects a much larger clone and differs at residue 8 from this DNA's translation, likely from a read error; the protein shown is the DNA's translation. The rearrangement joins TRDV1 to TRDJ1, with D perhaps TRDD2 or TRDD3 (5 bases each). V dropped 5 bases and J dropped 0 bases, with 22 bases sitting between them. The CDR3 loop spans 18 amino acids. The germline CDR1 and CDR2 sequences are TSWWSYY and QGS. The CDR3 DNA is TGTGCTCTTGGGCCTCTTCCCGGGGGGGTTACCTACACCGATAAACTCATCTTT. As protein: CALGPLPGGVTYTDKLIF.

The sample holds a few counts of this clone. TCRdb assigns this DNA the protein of a much larger clone, which departs from its translation at residue 17; this likely reflects a read error, and the protein shown comes from translating the DNA. The chain recombines TRDV1 with TRDJ1, with a tentative D call TRDD2 (8 bases). The V end lost 3 bases, the J end lost 5 bases, and 49 bases lay between the germline ends. CDR1 and CDR2 from the germline V gene are TSWWSYY and QGS. CDR3 length: 26 residues. CDR3 protein: CALGDSFFLRKSVLGTSIRPIDKLIF. Here the CDR3 DNA reads TGTGCTCTTGGGGACTCTTTCTTCCTACGTAAAAGTGTACTGGGGACCTCCATTCGTCCGATTGATAAACTCATCTTT.

This clone was seen a handful of times. This DNA translates differently at residue 18 from the TCRdb protein, which is that of a much larger clone; a read error is likely, and the protein shown is the DNA's own translation. V gene assignment gives TRDV1, but the J gene was left uncalled; the table gives TRDD3 as D, unverified against the DNA. The V gene's germline CDR1 is TSWWSYY and CDR2 QGS. This CDR3 contains 19 residues. CDR3 sequence reads: CALGELVGIGRKQADKLTF. The DNA of the CDR3 is TGTGCTCTTGGGGAACTAGTTGGTATTGGGCGGAAACAAGCCGATAAACTCACCTTT.

In its sample, this clone was seen a few times. The TCRdb record carries a much larger clone's protein, which differs from this DNA's translation at residue 14; a read error is the likely cause, and the protein listed here is the DNA translation. The chain employs TRDV1 and TRDJ1, with 10 bases aligning to TRDD3. TCRdb offers no J gene call, so here the DNA was matched to germline to obtain one. V lost 4 bases and J lost 5; bases outside the gene matches: 19. The germline V gene encodes CDR1 TSWWSYY and CDR2 QGS. This CDR3 region has 19 residues. CDR3 nucleotides: TGTGCTCTTGGGGGTCCCGAATCTCCTTACTGGGGGATGGTTGATAAACTCATCTTT. Translated, it gives CALGGPESPYWGMVDKLIF.

This clone was observed a handful of times. The protein in TCRdb stems from a much larger clone and differs at residue 15 from this DNA's translation, likely a read error; here the protein is translated from the DNA. Here the V gene is TRDV1, but the J gene went uncalled; TRDD3 is the table's D call, not checked against the DNA. Germline lookup yields CDR1 TSWWSYY and CDR2 QGS. The CDR3 loop spans 17 amino acids. The CDR3 loop reads CALGIIWGIRYTDKRIF. The CDR3 region has the DNA TGTGCTCTTGGAATTATCTGGGGGATACGTTACACCGATAAACGCATCTTT.

This clone was found a few times. The likely explanation is a read error, given a far larger clone one base away. This sample also contains other DNA sequences that code for the same CDR3. For the V gene the call is TRDV2; the J gene has no call; TRDD3 is the table's D call and was not checked against the DNA. CDR3 length: 19 amino acids. CDR1 is GEAIGNYY and CDR2 is EKD in the germline V gene. The CDR3 protein is CACDIMPTKFSGNADKLIF. In nucleotides, the CDR3 is TGTGCCTGTGACATCATGCCCACGAAGTTCTCGGGGAATGCCGATAAGCTCATCTTT.

Points on this clone: A far larger clone is just one base off, so this is likely a read error. Other DNA sequences in the same sample also yield this CDR3. The V and J genes are TRDV2 and TRDJ1, with D possibly TRDD3 on 6 matching bases. TCRdb carries no J gene annotation; the J gene was assigned here by matching the DNA with germline. The length of the CDR3 is 19 residues. CDR1 is GEAIGNYY, CDR2 EKD, per germline. CDR3 region: CACDTVLGDSSRNTDKLIF. In nucleotides, the CDR3 is TGCGCCTGTGACACTGTACTGGGAGACTCCTCTCGAAACACCGATAAACTCATCTTT.

For this clone: A far larger clone lies a single base away; this is likely a read error. This sample also contains other DNA sequences that code for the same CDR3. The chain carries TRDV3 and TRDJ1, with 10 nucleotides matching TRDD3. The germline gives CDR1 TVYSNPD, CDR2 GDNSRS (reference sequence). The CDR3 consists of 24 residues. The CDR3 nucleotides read TGTGCTCTCCCTCAATCCCGCGCAACCCTCACTGGGGGATCCTCCGACGAGTACACCGATAAACTCATCTTT. Translating it yields CALPQSRATLTGGSSDEYTDKLIF. The entire variable domain, with the rest obtained from reference TRDV3 and TRDJ1, is as follows: CDKVTQSSPDQTVASGSEVVLLCTYDTVYSNPDLFWYRIRPDYSFQFVFYGDNSRSEGADFTQGRFSVKHILTQKAFHLVISPVRTEDSATYYCALPQSRATLTGGSSDEYTDKLIFGKGTRVTVEP.

This clone was seen a handful of times. The protein that TCRdb holds for this DNA derives from a much larger clone and differs from the translated DNA at residue 8, which likely indicates a read error; the protein shown here is translated from the DNA. The chain joins TRDV1 to TRDJ1, with TRDD3 matching over 9 bases. In the absence of a J gene in TCRdb, the DNA was matched to germline to assign it here. From germline, CDR1 is TSWWSYY and CDR2 QGS. The V segment lost 1 base and the J segment 3 bases; nucleotides outside the gene matches: 21. The CDR3 is made up of 21 amino acids. In DNA, the CDR3 is TGTGCTCTTGGGGAACAGAGAGTCCTGAGGTGGGGGATATTGGTGTCCGATAAACTCATCTTT. It encodes CALGEQRVLRWGILVSDKLIF.

This clone was counted between two and nine times. A read error is likely here: a far larger clone is one base away. Other DNA sequences in this specimen translate into the identical CDR3. The rearrangement uses TRDV1 and TRDJ1; TRDD3 matches 12 bases. Germline V gene lookup returns CDR1 TSWWSYY and CDR2 QGS. CDR3 length: 17 residues. In DNA form, the CDR3 reads TGTGCTCTTGGGGAACTACTGGGGGATACCCCCTACCATAAGCTCATCTTT. Translating it yields CALGELLGDTPYHKLIF.

This clone appeared a few times. It differs at one base from a far larger clone, so likely a read error. Distinct nucleotide sequences in the sample also encode this CDR3. The chain is built from TRDV1 and TRDJ1; TRDD2 is a possible D gene (6 bases). The J gene comes from matching the DNA to germline here; TCRdb lacks it. CDR3 length equals 19 residues. The germline CDR1 and CDR2 sequences are TSWWSYY and QGS. CDR3 in DNA: TGTGCCCTTGGGGAACTTGTCCTACGAGACCCACGCGGAAACGATAAACTCATCTTT. Translation: CALGELVLRDPRGNDKLIF.

This clone was seen repeatedly, ten times or more. The listed TCRdb protein conflicts with the DNA translation at residue 12, and the protein shown is translated directly from the DNA. The rearrangement links TRDV1 to TRDJ1; 10 nucleotides match TRDD3. J lost 6 bases, V lost 9 bases, and 16 bases had no gene match. There are 16 residues in the CDR3. CDR1 and CDR2 (germline): TSWWSYY, QGS. This CDR3 is CALGLGTGGCAYKLIF. The CDR3 region has the DNA TGTGCTCTGGGACTAGGGACTGGGGGATGCGCCTATAAACTCATCTTT.

This clone was counted a few times. This DNA's translation differs at residue 18 from TCRdb's protein, which comes from a much larger clone; a read error is likely, and the protein shown is translated from the DNA. V is TRDV1 and J is TRDJ1; 13 bases match TRDD3. The J gene, left out of TCRdb, was set here by checking the DNA against germline. The CDR3 is 21 residues long. Germline CDR1 and CDR2: TSWWSYY and QGS. CDR3 sequence reads: CALGLTRRNNWGIRYTDRLIF. The CDR3, as DNA: TGTGCTCTTGGGCTTACTCGACGTAATAACTGGGGGATACGGTACACCGATAGACTCATCTTT.

Note on this clone: A far larger clone is one nucleotide away, so this likely arose from a read error. The sample carries other DNA sequences with the same CDR3. The chain has TRDV1 and TRDJ1, with D possibly being TRDD3 (6 bases). TCRdb gives no J gene; it was assigned here by matching the DNA to germline. Trimming removed 2 bases from V and 1 base from J, with 14 bases in between. Germline V CDR1 and CDR2: TSWWSYY, QGS. This CDR3 contains 16 residues. The CDR3 is CALGESGGGPTDKLIF. DNA of the CDR3: TGTGCTCTTGGGGAAAGTGGGGGGGGGCCCACCGATAAACTCATCTTT.

This clone was counted a few times. One base separates it from a far larger clone, so it is likely a read error. Other DNA sequences in this specimen translate into the identical CDR3. V and J are TRDV1 and TRDJ1, with 8 nucleotides matching TRDD3. The J gene, absent from TCRdb, was called here by matching the DNA to germline. The V gene's germline CDR1 is TSWWSYY and CDR2 QGS. The CDR3 totals 16 residues. This CDR3 reads CALGELPVLGGDKLIF. DNA for the CDR3: TGTGCCCTTGGGGAACTCCCAGTACTGGGGGGCGATAAACTCATCTTT.